This note documents a single T cell receptor beta chain sequence. Sequencing was performed with immunoSEQ multiplex PCR; in TCRdb, only in-frame clones are kept and a portion is missing. The sample carries about 150,000 clones, roughly 88% recorded once. The sample originates from a study of control samples from healthy donors and cancer patients. The CDR3 is 17 residues long. Germline CDR1 is SGHKS and CDR2 is YYEKEE (reference sequence). Trimming took 6 bases from V and 4 from J; bases not matched to a gene: 16. The sequence came from a man aged 18 to 29 in good health. This sequence joins TRBV5-5 and TRBJ2-7, with 10 bases aligning to TRBD1. Sequenced sample: blood. In DNA, the CDR3 is TGTGCCAGCACCCACAACGCGCCGACAGGGGGCCGGTACGAGCAGTACTTC. Translation gives CASTHNAPTGGRYEQYF.